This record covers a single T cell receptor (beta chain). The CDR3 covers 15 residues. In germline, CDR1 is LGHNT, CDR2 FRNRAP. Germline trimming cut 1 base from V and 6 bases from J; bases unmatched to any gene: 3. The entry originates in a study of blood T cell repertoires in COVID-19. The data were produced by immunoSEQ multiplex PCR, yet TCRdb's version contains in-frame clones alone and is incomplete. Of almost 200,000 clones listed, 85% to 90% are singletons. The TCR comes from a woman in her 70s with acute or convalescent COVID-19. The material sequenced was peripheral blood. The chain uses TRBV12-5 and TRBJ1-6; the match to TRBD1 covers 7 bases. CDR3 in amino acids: CASGLGTGPNSPLHF. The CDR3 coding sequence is TGTGCTAGTGGTTTGGGGACAGGTCCTAATTCACCCCTCCACTTT.